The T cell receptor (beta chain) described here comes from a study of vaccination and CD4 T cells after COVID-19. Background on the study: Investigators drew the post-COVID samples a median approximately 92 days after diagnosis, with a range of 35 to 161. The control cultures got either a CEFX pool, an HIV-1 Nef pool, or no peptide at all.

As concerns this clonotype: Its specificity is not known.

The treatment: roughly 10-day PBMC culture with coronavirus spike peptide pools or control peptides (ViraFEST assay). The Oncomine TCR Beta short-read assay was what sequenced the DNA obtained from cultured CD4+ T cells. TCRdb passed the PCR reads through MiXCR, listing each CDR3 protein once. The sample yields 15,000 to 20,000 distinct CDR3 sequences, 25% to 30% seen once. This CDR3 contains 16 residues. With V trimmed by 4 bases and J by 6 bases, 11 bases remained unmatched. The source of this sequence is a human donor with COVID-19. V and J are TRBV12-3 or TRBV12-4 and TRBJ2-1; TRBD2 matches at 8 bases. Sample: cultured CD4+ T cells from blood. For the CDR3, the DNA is TGTGCCAGCAGTTCCCCTACGGGGGGGGTGCGCAATGAGCAGTTCTTC. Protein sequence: CASSSPTGGVRNEQFF.